These T cell receptor beta chains were read from a single sample in a study of cytomegalovirus exposure and HLA in healthy donors. Measured with immunoSEQ multiplex PCR; TCRdb has only the in-frame clones, and not every one. The sample carries about 160,000 clones, roughly four fifths recorded once. Sequenced sample: PBMCs. The receptors come from a male donor in good health and CMV-seropositive. The CDR3 runs from the conserved cysteine through the conserved F or W. The D gene is left open where the match is weak. Size tells how often a clone was seen (once, few, many) or the class of an expanded clone, and some rows leave it out.

>TRBJ1-1|TRBV6-1|TRBD1|-
TGTGCCAGCAGTGCGGGACAGTCAGTCACTGAAGCTTTCTTT
CASSAGQSVTEAFF
>TRBJ1-3|TRBV7-8|TRBD1|-
TGTGCCAGCAACAGGGGGGAATCTGGAAACACCATATATTTT
CASNRGESGNTIYF
>TRBJ2-1|TRBV28|TRBD2|-
TGTGCCAGCAGTTTAACTAGCGGGACCTACAATGAGCAGTTCTTC
CASSLTSGTYNEQFF
>TRBJ1-2|TRBV6-1|TRBD1|-
TGTGCCAGCAGTGAAAGGGGGCGGAGTGGCTACACCTTC
CASSERGRSGYTF
>TRBJ1-3|TRBV27|-|-
TGTGCCAGCAGTTTAACGGGTACTGGAAACACCATATATTTT
CASSLTGTGNTIYF
>TRBJ1-1|TRBV28|-|-
TGTGCCAGCAGTTTCGGGATCGGGGGGTTAAGGAACACTGAAGCTTTCTTT
CASSFGIGGLRNTEAFF
>TRBJ2-6|TRBV9|-|few
TGTGCCAGCAGCGTAGCTAACCGTCTCCTGACTTTC
CASSVANRLLTF
>TRBJ2-7|TRBV11-2|-|medium-sized
TGTGCCAGCAGCTCCGTTCGGGGGGCGATGTCCTACGAGCAGTACTTC
CASSSVRGAMSYEQYF
>TRBJ2-1|TRBV7-2|-|-
TGTGCCAGCAGCCCGGTTGAGTTGGGCCCCAATGAGCAGTTCTTC
CASSPVELGPNEQFF
>TRBJ1-6|TRBV4-1|TRBD1|-
TGCGCCAGCAGCCAAGATGGACAGGGTTCTAATTCACCCCTCCACTTT
CASSQDGQGSNSPLHF
>TRBJ1-4|TRBV6-1|TRBD1|-
TGTGCCAGCAGTGACAGGACAGGGGGGAATGAAAAACTGTTTTTT
CASSDRTGGNEKLFF
>TRBJ1-6|TRBV15|-|-
TGTGCCACCAGCAGAGATGTTTGGGGGGAAACGTATAATTCATCCCTCCACTTT
CATSRDVWGETYNSSLHF
>TRBJ2-4|TRBV7-2|-|-
TGTGCCAGTGGCTCGGGGGTTCCGGGGGACATTCAGTACTTC
CASGSGVPGDIQYF
>TRBJ1-2|TRBV6-5|-|-
TGTGCCAGCAGTTACTCAACCAGGGGTGACGGCTACACCTTC
CASSYSTRGDGYTF
>TRBJ1-1|TRBV19|-|-
TGTGCCAGTACCGACAAAGGAAACACTGAAGCTTTCTTT
CASTDKGNTEAFF
>TRBJ2-3|TRBV28|TRBD2|-
TGTGCCAGCAGTTCTAGCGGGATGGGGGCAGATACGCAGTATTTT
CASSSSGMGADTQYF
>TRBJ2-3|TRBV27|TRBD2|-
TGTGCCAGCAGTCTCACTAGCGGCGCGGGTACGCAGTATTTT
CASSLTSGAGTQYF
>TRBJ1-3|TRBV9|-|-
TGTGCCAGCAGCAACAACCCCCCGGGGAACTCTGGAAACACCATATATTTT
CASSNNPPGNSGNTIYF
>TRBJ1-6|TRBV6-1|-|-
TGTGCCAGCAGTGGAAAGGGCGGGTCACCCCTCCACTTT
CASSGKGGSPLHF
>TRBJ1-5|TRBV2|-|-
TGTGCCAGCAGTTTACAGGGTTCGAGCAATCAGCCCCAGCATTTT
CASSLQGSSNQPQHF
>TRBJ1-2|TRBV28|TRBD1|-
TGTGCCAGCAGTTCGTTCAGGGGGCCGACCTTCTATGGCTACACCTTC
CASSSFRGPTFYGYTF
>TRBJ1-2|TRBV28|-|-
TGTGCCAGCAGCAGGGGCTATGGCTACACCTTC
CASSRGYGYTF
>TRBJ2-3|TRBV2|TRBD2|-
TGTGCCAGCAGTTTAGCGGGGGGGAGCACAGATACGCAGTATTTT
CASSLAGGSTDTQYF
>TRBJ1-1|TRBV6-5|-|-
TGTGCCAGCAGTAGCATAGACAGTAACACTGAAGCTTTCTTT
CASSSIDSNTEAFF
>TRBJ1-2|TRBV30|-|few
TGTGCCTGGACAGGGAACCCTCTTGGCTACACCTTC
CAWTGNPLGYTF
>TRBJ1-6|TRBV6-5|-|-
TGTGCCAGCAGTTCACAGGCGTGGGGCTCACCCCTCCACTTT
CASSSQAWGSPLHF
>TRBJ1-1|TRBV28|TRBD1|-
TGTGCCAGCAGTGACCGGGACAGGAACACTGAAGCTTTCTTT
CASSDRDRNTEAFF
>TRBJ1-6|TRBV30|-|-
TGTGCCTGGATCCCTCCGTCGAGTCAGGGGCTTTCACCCCTCCACTTT
CAWIPPSSQGLSPLHF
>TRBJ2-2|TRBV14|-|-
TGTGCCAGCAGCCAAAGGACAGCCGGGGAGCTGTTTTTT
CASSQRTAGELFF
>TRBJ1-1|TRBV5-4|TRBD1|-
TGTGCCAGCAGCTTGGAGGTCGGGACAGGGGAGACTGAAGCTTTCTTT
CASSLEVGTGETEAFF
>TRBJ2-5|TRBV30|-|-
TGTGCCTGGATGCCGGTGGAGACCCCGGAGACCCAGTACTTC
CAWMPVETPETQYF
>TRBJ1-1|TRBV2|TRBD1|few
TGTGCCAGCAAGACCGGGACAGGGGTAAGAGGGAATACTGAAGCTTTCTTT
CASKTGTGVRGNTEAFF
>TRBJ1-2|TRBV13|-|-
TGTGCCAGCAGCTTACAGGGGTACTATGGCTACACCTTC
CASSLQGYYGYTF
>TRBJ1-2|TRBV25-1|-|once
TGTGCCAGCAGTGAGACAGCTAACTATGGCTACACCTTC
CASSETANYGYTF
>TRBJ1-2|TRBV5-5|TRBD1|-
TGTGCCAGCAGCTCAGGAGGGACAGGGATCTTGGGCTACACCTTC
CASSSGGTGILGYTF
>TRBJ1-4|TRBV28|-|-
TGTGCCAGCAGTTTGGCCCATGAAAAACTGTTTTTT
CASSLAHEKLFF
>TRBJ1-6|TRBV6-1|-|once
TGTGCCAGCAGAAAACAGGGCTATAATTCACCCCTCCACTTT
CASRKQGYNSPLHF
>TRBJ1-2|TRBV9|-|once
TGTGCCAGCAGCGTAGTCAGGCCGGGAGGAGGCTACACCTTC
CASSVVRPGGGYTF
>TRBJ1-1|TRBV7-6|TRBD1|-
TGTGCCAGCAGCTTAACAGGGGTTACTGAAGCTTTCTTT
CASSLTGVTEAFF
>TRBJ1-2|TRBV28|-|-
TGTGCCAGCAGACCCGGGACTCTCTATGGCTACACCTTC
CASRPGTLYGYTF
>TRBJ1-1|TRBV27|-|-
TGTGCCAGCAGTTCACGAAGGGGGAACACTGAAGCTTTCTTT
CASSSRRGNTEAFF
>TRBJ2-3|TRBV14|-|-
TGTGCCAGCAGCCAAGTTTCACAGGTCACAGATACGCAGTATTTT
CASSQVSQVTDTQYF
>TRBJ2-2|TRBV7-2|-|-
TGTGCCAGCAGCTTAGTCGGTCCTACCACAGGGGGGGAGCTGTTTTTT
CASSLVGPTTGGELFF
>TRBJ1-5|TRBV30|-|-
TGTGCCTGGACTAAAGGGGCTGGCAATCAGCCCCAGCATTTT
CAWTKGAGNQPQHF
>TRBJ2-7|TRBV2|TRBD1|-
TGTGCCAGCAAGCGGACAGGGATCCACGAGCAGTACTTC
CASKRTGIHEQYF
>TRBJ2-7|TRBV2|TRBD2|few
TGTGCCAGCAGTCCTCTAGCGGGAGAAGGCGAGCAGTACTTC
CASSPLAGEGEQYF
>TRBJ2-7|TRBV6-1|TRBD1|-
TGTGCCAGCATTCCGGGACAGAGTCTCGAGCAGTACTTC
CASIPGQSLEQYF
>TRBJ2-7|TRBV27|TRBD2|-
TGTGCCAGCAAGGTACCGGGCTCCGGGGGGAAGCAGTACTTC
CASKVPGSGGKQYF
>TRBJ1-1|TRBV4-1|TRBD1|-
TGCGCCAGCAGCCAGAGAACAGGGGCCTTAGCAGCTTTCTTT
CASSQRTGALAAFF
>TRBJ1-1|TRBV10-1|-|-
TGCGCCAGTGGAAAGGGAGAGACTGAAGCTTTCTTT
CASGKGETEAFF
>TRBJ1-4|TRBV2|TRBD1|few
TGTGCCAGCAGGCTGAGGACAGGGGTTAATGAAAAACTGTTTTTT
CASRLRTGVNEKLFF
>TRBJ1-5|TRBV7-2|-|-
TGTGCCAGCAGTGGGAGAGGGCGAGATCAGCCCCAGCATTTT
CASSGRGRDQPQHF
>TRBJ1-1|TRBV18|-|few
TGTGCCAGCTCATTAACCGGGGGGGGCGACCCCCTCTTT
CASSLTGGGDPLF
>TRBJ2-3|TRBV9|TRBD2|-
TGTGCCAGCAGCGTAAGGAAGCGGGGGGCGAGCACAGATACGCAGTATTTT
CASSVRKRGASTDTQYF
>TRBJ2-1|TRBV5-1|-|-
TGCGCCAGCAGCTTGGGCACCGGGTACAATGAGCAGTTCTTC
CASSLGTGYNEQFF
>TRBJ2-7|TRBV5-1|-|-
TGCGCCAGCAGCTTGAACGGCTACGAGCAGTACTTC
CASSLNGYEQYF
>TRBJ2-6|TRBV30|TRBD1|-
TGTGCCTGGGAGAGGACAGGTTTCTCTGGGGCCAACGGCCTGACTTTC
CAWERTGFSGANGLTF
>TRBJ1-2|TRBV27|-|few
TGTGCCAGCAGTTTAGGCGGGTCCTCTAACTATGGCTACACCTTC
CASSLGGSSNYGYTF
>TRBJ2-3|TRBV29-1|TRBD2|-
TGCAGCGGTTGGAGCGCGGGAGCGGGAGTAGATACGCAGTATTTT
CSGWSAGAGVDTQYF